This TCR beta chain was captured in a study of T cell repertoires in cytomegalovirus infection. Study details: Public TCR beta signatures were indicative of both CMV infection and a matching HLA type.

The V gene end was trimmed by 0 bases and the J gene end by 7 bases; junction bases not matched to a gene: 7. Per germline, CDR1 SGHRS and CDR2 YFSETQ. This CDR3 is 16 amino acids long. Each CDR3 protein gets one entry after TCRdb re-called the reads with MiXCR. The table records tens of thousands of distinct CDR3 sequences, more than 20% of them present only once. This clonotype appeared a few times. What it binds is unknown. This receptor was taken from a human donor in good health (CMV status not recorded). Some clones in this sample may be carry-over from other donors' samples. The sequencing input was PBMCs, sequenced either directly or after in vitro stimulation (not recorded which). The gene calls are TRBV5-1 and TRBJ2-1; 10 nucleotides match TRBD2. The CDR3 loop reads CASSLASSGGSNEQFF. The CDR3 region has the DNA TGCGCCAGCAGCTTGGCCTCTAGCGGGGGCTCAAATGAGCAGTTCTTC.